Listed below are T cell receptor beta chains from one sample, sequenced in a study of technical replicates of blood from several donors. Produced via immunoSEQ multiplex PCR; TCRdb's table is partial and in-frame only. The profile shows approximately 79,000 clones, 85% to 95% of them singletons. The source material was T cells isolated from PBMCs. These receptors were obtained from a human donor in good health. Both conserved end residues are part of each CDR3. D genes are given only for firm matches. Clone size, where shown, is once, few, many, or a class for clones that have expanded.

14	NA	TRBV28	TRBD2	TRBJ2-1	CASSSGGGYNEQFF	TGTGCCAGCAGTTCGGGGGGAGGGTACAATGAGCAGTTCTTC
16	NA	TRBV7-2	TRBD2	TRBJ2-5	CASSWTSGGAQETQYF	TGTGCCAGCAGCTGGACTAGCGGGGGGGCCCAAGAGACCCAGTACTTC
15	NA	TRBV7-6	TRBD1	TRBJ1-2	CASSAYTGTGLGYTF	TGTGCCAGCAGCGCTTACACCGGGACAGGGCTTGGCTACACCTTC
12	NA	TRBV7-9	NA	TRBJ1-6	CASSFGSSPLHF	TGTGCCAGCAGCTTCGGGAGTTCACCCCTCCACTTT
15	NA	TRBV2	TRBD2	TRBJ2-1	CASNQFSGGRALEFF	TGTGCCAGCAATCAGTTTAGCGGGGGGCGAGCCTTGGAGTTCTTC
13	NA	TRBV7-3	NA	TRBJ2-2	CASSFVQAGELFF	TGTGCCAGCAGCTTCGTCCAGGCCGGGGAGCTGTTTTTT
15	NA	TRBV6-5	TRBD2	TRBJ2-1	CASSYTGTSNNEQFF	TGTGCCAGCAGTTATACCGGGACTAGTAACAATGAGCAGTTCTTC
15	NA	TRBV2	TRBD1	TRBJ1-1	CASREIGQGNTEAFF	TGTGCCAGCAGAGAAATAGGACAGGGTAACACTGAAGCTTTCTTT
13	few	TRBV4-2	NA	TRBJ1-2	CASSPQGYYGYTF	TGTGCCAGCAGCCCTCAGGGCTACTATGGCTACACCTTC
15	NA	TRBV7-7	TRBD2	TRBJ2-3	CASSQGLASADTQYF	TGTGCTAGCAGCCAGGGACTAGCTTCCGCAGATACGCAGTATTTT
15	NA	TRBV6-6	NA	TRBJ1-5	CASSYLGGDNQPQHF	TGTGCCAGCAGTTACTTAGGGGGGGACAATCAGCCCCAGCATTTT
17	NA	TRBV7-6	NA	TRBJ2-2	CASSLHRELTNTGELFF	TGTGCCAGCAGCCTCCATAGAGAACTTACCAACACCGGGGAGCTGTTTTTT
12	NA	TRBV5-4	NA	TRBJ1-1	CASSTPNTEAFF	TGTGCCAGCAGTACTCCGAACACTGAAGCTTTCTTT
12	NA	TRBV29-1	TRBD2	TRBJ2-5	CSVRGGRETQYF	TGCAGCGTCCGGGGGGGCCGGGAGACCCAGTACTTC
14	NA	TRBV19	TRBD2	TRBJ2-1	CATTSGHTAPFRFF	TGTGCCACGACTAGCGGGCACACAGCCCCTTTTCGGTTCTTC
15	NA	TRBV10-3	NA	TRBJ2-7	CAISDHDRGGYEQYF	TGTGCCATCAGTGACCACGACAGGGGAGGGTACGAGCAGTACTTC
14	NA	TRBV6-5	TRBD1	TRBJ1-4	CASSYSGGNEKLFF	TGTGCCAGCAGTTATTCAGGGGGAAATGAAAAACTGTTTTTT
14	NA	TRBV5-6	NA	TRBJ1-4	CASSLWALSEKLFF	TGTGCCAGCAGCTTGTGGGCCTTATCTGAAAAACTGTTTTTT
15	NA	TRBV6-1	NA	TRBJ1-2	CASSHVGAPNYGYTF	TGTGCCAGCAGCCACGTGGGGGCGCCTAACTATGGCTACACCTTC
14	NA	TRBV30	TRBD1	TRBJ1-5	CAWSEGQGSQPQHF	TGTGCCTGGAGTGAGGGACAGGGAAGCCAGCCCCAGCATTTT
18	NA	TRBV27	TRBD2	TRBJ2-5	CASSLSGGTSGIQETQYF	TGTGCCAGCAGTTTATCGGGAGGGACTAGCGGTATTCAAGAGACCCAGTACTTC
14	NA	TRBV13	NA	TRBJ1-5	CASSLSVGDQPQHF	TGTGCCAGCAGCTTATCCGTGGGAGATCAGCCCCAGCATTTT
15	once	TRBV6-1	TRBD1	TRBJ1-5	CASSERTGKDQPQHF	TGTGCCAGCAGCGAGAGGACAGGGAAGGATCAGCCCCAGCATTTT
16	NA	TRBV2	TRBD1	TRBJ2-2	CASIPRGTGLTGELFF	TGTGCCAGCATCCCTAGGGGGACAGGGCTCACCGGGGAGCTGTTTTTT
17	NA	TRBV4-2	NA	TRBJ2-7	CASSQELKSTGFYEQYF	TGTGCCAGCAGCCAAGAATTAAAGTCGACTGGTTTCTACGAGCAGTACTTC
17	NA	TRBV11-3	TRBD2	TRBJ2-1	CASSLDSGRADFGEQFF	TGTGCCAGCAGCTTAGATAGCGGGAGGGCCGATTTCGGTGAGCAGTTCTTC
12	NA	TRBV5-4	NA	TRBJ2-7	CASSFGVYEQYF	TGTGCCAGCAGCTTCGGGGTATACGAGCAGTACTTC
14	NA	TRBV29-1	NA	TRBJ1-2	CSVEDRRETYGYTF	TGCAGCGTTGAAGATCGGAGAGAAACCTATGGCTACACCTTC
12	once	TRBV27	NA	TRBJ1-4	CASSLLGEKLFF	TGTGCCAGCAGTTTGCTCGGGGAAAAACTGTTTTTT
15	NA	TRBV7-9	TRBD2	TRBJ2-7	CASSARGGSSYEQYF	TGTGCCAGCAGCGCCCGGGGAGGGAGCTCCTACGAGCAGTACTTC
12	NA	TRBV25-1	NA	TRBJ2-3	CASRQSTDTQYF	TGTGCCAGCAGACAGAGCACAGATACGCAGTATTTT
14	NA	TRBV7-7	TRBD2	TRBJ2-5	CASSLSSGDETQYF	TGTGCCAGCAGCTTATCTAGCGGGGATGAGACCCAGTACTTC
14	NA	TRBV15	NA	TRBJ1-6	CATSRGGTNSPLHF	TGTGCCACCAGCAGAGGAGGAACTAATTCACCCCTCCACTTT
14	NA	TRBV4-1	NA	TRBJ1-6	CATAQLNYNSPLHF	TGCGCCACCGCGCAACTGAACTATAATTCACCCCTCCACTTT
16	NA	TRBV12-5	NA	TRBJ1-1	CASGLVSGVWNTEAFF	TGTGCTAGTGGTTTGGTATCCGGGGTCTGGAACACTGAAGCTTTCTTT
13	NA	TRBV2	NA	TRBJ2-2	CASNKEDTGELFF	TGTGCCAGCAACAAGGAGGACACCGGGGAGCTGTTTTTT
16	NA	TRBV5-4	TRBD2	TRBJ2-7	CASSFGGGGESYEQYF	TGTGCCAGCAGCTTTGGGGGCGGGGGGGAATCCTACGAGCAGTACTTC
15	NA	TRBV7-3	NA	TRBJ2-3	CASSPSGGSGDTQYF	TGTGCCAGCAGCCCATCCGGCGGGTCTGGAGATACGCAGTATTTT
17	once	TRBV2	TRBD1	TRBJ1-6	CASRSGRDTGDNSPLHF	TGTGCCAGCAGGTCCGGGCGGGATACAGGGGATAATTCACCCCTCCACTTT
14	NA	TRBV5-1	TRBD2	TRBJ2-7	CASSLWTSGSEQYF	TGCGCCAGCAGCTTGTGGACTAGCGGGAGCGAGCAGTACTTC
14	once	TRBV28	TRBD1	TRBJ2-2	CASSMGQAAGELFF	TGTGCCAGCAGTATGGGACAGGCTGCCGGGGAGCTGTTTTTT
13	NA	TRBV18	NA	TRBJ2-5	CASSRGAEETQYF	TGTGCCAGCTCGCGGGGAGCCGAGGAGACCCAGTACTTC
16	NA	TRBV6-5	NA	TRBJ2-1	CASSYADFGPLNEQFF	TGTGCCAGCAGTTACGCTGACTTTGGCCCCTTAAATGAGCAGTTCTTC
15	once	TRBV6-1	TRBD1	TRBJ1-1	CASSDGQGRATEAFF	TGTGCCAGCAGTGATGGACAGGGTCGGGCCACTGAAGCTTTCTTT
17	NA	TRBV4-1	NA	TRBJ2-7	CASSPSPFTRVTNEQYF	TGCGCCAGCAGCCCGTCACCGTTTACCAGGGTGACGAACGAGCAGTACTTC
15	NA	TRBV4-1	NA	TRBJ2-7	CASSPRGPGVYEQYF	TGCGCCAGCAGCCCCCGGGGTCCTGGGGTATACGAGCAGTACTTC
15	NA	TRBV7-9	TRBD1	TRBJ1-2	CASSSSDRAGYGYTF	TGTGCCAGCAGCTCATCCGACAGGGCCGGCTATGGCTACACCTTC
14	NA	TRBV11-2	TRBD2	TRBJ2-5	CASSSWGGQETQYF	TGTGCCAGCAGCTCTTGGGGGGGACAAGAGACCCAGTACTTC
11	NA	TRBV20-1	NA	TRBJ2-7	CSAIQAYEQYF	TGCAGTGCGATACAGGCTTACGAGCAGTACTTC
14	NA	TRBV9	NA	TRBJ2-3	CASSAPTTTDTQYF	TGTGCCAGCAGCGCCCCAACAACCACAGATACGCAGTATTTT
15	NA	TRBV10-3	NA	TRBJ1-4	CAISERAATNEKLFF	TGTGCCATCAGTGAGCGTGCAGCAACTAATGAAAAACTGTTTTTT
17	NA	TRBV11-3	NA	TRBJ1-1	CASRPLPGTSPNTEAFF	TGTGCCAGCCGACCCCTACCTGGGACTTCCCCGAACACTGAAGCTTTCTTT